The clone carrying this TCR beta chain was counted at least ten times. Its antigen remains unknown. This sample was included in a study of T-cell reconstitution after alpha-beta-depleted transplantation in children. Points from the study as a whole: There were reportedly several hundred expanded graft clones from which alpha-beta T cells came about two months after transplant. Where some patients showed high TCRbeta diversity at day 60, it came from recipient T cells and thymic progenitors that had survived. A year had passed since transplant, and T-cell counts and diversity by then came mostly from newly produced T cells.

Construction of the TCRbeta library involved unique molecular identifiers. MiXCR, run by TCRdb on the PCR reads, gives a single entry per CDR3 protein. The table lists about 160,000 distinct CDR3 sequences, around 10% of them singletons. Germline CDR1 MGHRA, CDR2 YSYEKL. This CDR3 contains 16 residues. V was shortened by 4 bases and J by 5 bases, with 18 bases between the two germline ends. The input for sequencing was PBMCs, taken before TCRalphabeta/CD19-depleted stem cell transplant. The chain combines TRBV4-1 with TRBJ2-1; TRBD1 might be the D (6 bases). This TCR was sampled from a boy aged 2-15 years with acute myeloid leukemia, due to receive a stem cell transplant. This CDR3 is CASSPYRAGDHNEQFF. Written as DNA, the CDR3 is TGCGCCAGCAGCCCGTACCGTGCAGGGGACCACAATGAGCAGTTCTTC.